This TCR beta chain was profiled in a study of early T cells in non-severe SARS-CoV-2 infection. Germline CDR1 and CDR2: DFQATT and SNEGSKA (reference sequence). Trimming removed 1 base from V and 5 bases from J, with 12 bases in between. The CDR3 runs 14 residues. This clonotype was observed at least ten times. MiXCR, applied by TCRdb to the 5' RACE reads, yields one record per CDR3 protein. The table includes about 110,000 distinct CDR3 sequences, roughly 13% detected once. V is TRBV20-1 and J is TRBJ2-1, with D perhaps assigned TRBD1 or TRBD2 (5 bases each). The TCR sequence derives from an adult who was a healthcare worker with PCR-confirmed SARS-CoV-2 infection or an uninfected control (not recorded which). Source: whole blood, taken at baseline. The CDR3 nucleotides read TGCAGTGCTAGAGGGGACCCCCCACACAATGAGCAGTTCTTC. Residues: CSARGDPPHNEQFF.